The source of this T cell receptor (beta chain) is a study of T cells in Graves' hyperthyroidism and ophthalmopathy. Amplification yielded TCR beta CDR3 regions, with RNA transcripts as the source. The TCR CDR3 first-round RT-PCR relied on the HTBI primer set. Each CDR3 protein gets one entry after TCRdb re-called the multiplex PCR reads with MiXCR. Among approximately 510,000 distinct CDR3 sequences listed, more than 20% were seen once. Uncontrolled infection, other autoimmune disease, pregnancy or lactation excluded patients. Germline V gene sequence: CDR1 MNHNS, CDR2 SASEGT. The V segment lost 3 bases and the J segment 3 bases; nucleotides outside the gene matches: 6. This CDR3 spans 15 amino acids.

Sequenced sample: blood. The J gene is TRBJ2-7, the V gene TRBV6-1; 9 bases align to TRBD1. This clonotype was sampled from a man aged 18 to 35 with Graves' hyperthyroidism. The DNA for the CDR3 is TGTGCCAGCAGTGAGCCTGGACAGGGGAACTACGAGCAGTACTTC. It encodes CASSEPGQGNYEQYF.